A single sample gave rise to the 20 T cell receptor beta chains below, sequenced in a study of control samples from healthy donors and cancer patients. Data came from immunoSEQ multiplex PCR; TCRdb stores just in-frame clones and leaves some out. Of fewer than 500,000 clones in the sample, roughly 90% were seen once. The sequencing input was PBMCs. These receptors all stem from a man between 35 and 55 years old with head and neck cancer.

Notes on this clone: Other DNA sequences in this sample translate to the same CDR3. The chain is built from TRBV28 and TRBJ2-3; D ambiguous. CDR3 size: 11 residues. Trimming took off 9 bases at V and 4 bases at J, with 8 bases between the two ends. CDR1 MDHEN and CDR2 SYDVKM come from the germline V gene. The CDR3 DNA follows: TGTGCCAGTCGACTTGCAGATACGCAGTATTTT. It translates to CASRLADTQYF.

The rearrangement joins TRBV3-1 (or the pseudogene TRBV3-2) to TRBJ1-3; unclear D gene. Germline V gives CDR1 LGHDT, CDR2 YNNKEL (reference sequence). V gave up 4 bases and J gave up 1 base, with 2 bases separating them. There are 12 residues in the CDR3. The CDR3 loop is CASSRSGNTIYF. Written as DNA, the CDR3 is TGTGCCAGCAGCCGTTCTGGAAACACCATATATTTT.

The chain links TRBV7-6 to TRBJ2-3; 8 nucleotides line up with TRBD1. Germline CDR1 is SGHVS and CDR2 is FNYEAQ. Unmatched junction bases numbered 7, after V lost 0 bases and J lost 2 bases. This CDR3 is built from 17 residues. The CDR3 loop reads CASSLAPGQEHTDTQYF. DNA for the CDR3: TGTGCCAGCAGCTTAGCGCCGGGACAGGAGCACACAGATACGCAGTATTTT.

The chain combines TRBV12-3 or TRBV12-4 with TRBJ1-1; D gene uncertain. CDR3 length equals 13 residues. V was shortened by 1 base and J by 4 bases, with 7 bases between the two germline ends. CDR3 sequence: CASSLVWATEAFF. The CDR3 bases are TGTGCCAGCAGTTTAGTCTGGGCCACTGAAGCTTTCTTT.

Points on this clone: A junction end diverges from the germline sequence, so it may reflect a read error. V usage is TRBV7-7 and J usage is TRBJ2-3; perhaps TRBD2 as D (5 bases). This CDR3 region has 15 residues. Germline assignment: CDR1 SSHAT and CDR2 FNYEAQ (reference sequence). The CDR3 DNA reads TGTGCTAGCAGCTTAGGGCGGGCCTACACAGATACGCAGTATTTT. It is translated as CASSLGRAYTDTQYF.

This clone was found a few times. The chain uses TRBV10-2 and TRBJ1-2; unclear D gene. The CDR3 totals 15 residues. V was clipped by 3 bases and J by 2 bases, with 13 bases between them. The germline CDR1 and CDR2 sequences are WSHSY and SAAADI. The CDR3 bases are TGCGCCAGCAGTGATTGGCAGACAAGAAACTATGGCTACACCTTC. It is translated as CASSDWQTRNYGYTF.

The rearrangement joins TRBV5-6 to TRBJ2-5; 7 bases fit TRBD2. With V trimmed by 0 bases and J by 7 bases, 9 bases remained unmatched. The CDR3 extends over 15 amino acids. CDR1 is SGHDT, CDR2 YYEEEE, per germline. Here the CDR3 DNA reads TGTGCCAGCAGCTTGGAGTCGGGGGGATCCGCGACCCAGTACTTC. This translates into CASSLESGGSATQYF.

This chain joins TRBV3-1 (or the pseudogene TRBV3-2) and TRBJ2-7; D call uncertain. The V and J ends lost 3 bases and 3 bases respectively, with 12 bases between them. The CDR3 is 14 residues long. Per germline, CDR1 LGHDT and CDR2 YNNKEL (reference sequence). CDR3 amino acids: CASSQGYRSYEQYF. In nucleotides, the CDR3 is TGTGCCAGCAGCCAGGGCTACCGGAGCTACGAGCAGTACTTC.

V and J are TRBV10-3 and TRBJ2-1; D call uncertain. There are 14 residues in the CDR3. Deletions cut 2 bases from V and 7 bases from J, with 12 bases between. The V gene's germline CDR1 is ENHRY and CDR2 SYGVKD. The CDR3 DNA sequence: TGTGCCATCAGTGAGGGTCAAGTAGGGAATGAGCAGTTCTTC. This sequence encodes CAISEGQVGNEQFF.

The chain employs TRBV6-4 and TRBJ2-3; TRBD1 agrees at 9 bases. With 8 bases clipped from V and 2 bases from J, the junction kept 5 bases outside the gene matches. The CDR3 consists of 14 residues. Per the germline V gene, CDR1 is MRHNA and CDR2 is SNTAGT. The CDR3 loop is CASSRQGVTDTQYF. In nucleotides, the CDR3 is TGTGCCAGCTCACGACAGGGGGTCACAGATACGCAGTATTTT.

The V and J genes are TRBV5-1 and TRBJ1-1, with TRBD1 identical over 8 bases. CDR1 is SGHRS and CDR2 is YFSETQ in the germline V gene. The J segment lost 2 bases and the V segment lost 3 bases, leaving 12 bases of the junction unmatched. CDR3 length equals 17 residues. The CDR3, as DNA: TGCGCCAGCAGCTCCTGGCTTAGCCAGGGGGCTAACACTGAAGCTTTCTTT. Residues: CASSSWLSQGANTEAFF.

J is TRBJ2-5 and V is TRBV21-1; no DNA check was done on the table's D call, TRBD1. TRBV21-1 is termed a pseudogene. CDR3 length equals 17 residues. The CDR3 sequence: CASKPKRISDREETQYF. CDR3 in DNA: TGTGCCAGCAAACCGAAAAGGATATCGGACAGGGAAGAGACCCAGTACTTC.

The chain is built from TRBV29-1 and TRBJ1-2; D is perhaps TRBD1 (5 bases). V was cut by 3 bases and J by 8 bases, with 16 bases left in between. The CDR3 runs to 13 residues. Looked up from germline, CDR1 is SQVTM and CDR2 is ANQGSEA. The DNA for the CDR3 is TGCAGCGTTGAGGGGGAGGGGTATATAGGCTACACCTTC. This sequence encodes CSVEGEGYIGYTF.

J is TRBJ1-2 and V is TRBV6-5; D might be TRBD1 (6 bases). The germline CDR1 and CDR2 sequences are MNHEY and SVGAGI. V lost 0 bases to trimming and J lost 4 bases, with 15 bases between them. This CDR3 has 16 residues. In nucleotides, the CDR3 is TGTGCCAGCAGTTACTCTCCGGACAGAGGTATCTATGGCTACACCTTC. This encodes CASSYSPDRGIYGYTF.

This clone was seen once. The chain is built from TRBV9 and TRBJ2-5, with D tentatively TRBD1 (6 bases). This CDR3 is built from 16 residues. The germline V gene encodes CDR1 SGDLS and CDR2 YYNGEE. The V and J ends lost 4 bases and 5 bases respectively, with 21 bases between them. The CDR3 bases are TGTGCCAGCAGCATAATCGTGAAGGGGGTCCAGGAGACCCAGTACTTC. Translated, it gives CASSIIVKGVQETQYF.

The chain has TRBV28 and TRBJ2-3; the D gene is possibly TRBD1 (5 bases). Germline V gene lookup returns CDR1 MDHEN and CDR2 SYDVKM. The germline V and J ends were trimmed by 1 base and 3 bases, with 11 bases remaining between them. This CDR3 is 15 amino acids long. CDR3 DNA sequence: TGTGCCAGCAGTTTATTACACAGGCGGACAGATACGCAGTATTTT. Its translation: CASSLLHRRTDTQYF. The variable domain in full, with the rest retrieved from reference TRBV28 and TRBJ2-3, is DVKVTQSSRYLVKRTGEKVFLECVQDMDHENMFWYRQDPGLGLRLIYFSYDVKMKEKGDIPEGYSVSREKKERFSLILESASTNQTSMYLCASSLLHRRTDTQYFGPGTRLTVL.

CDR3 protein: CASSLTEGWNEQFF. The CDR3 bases are TGTGCCAGCAGCTTAACGGAAGGGTGGAATGAGCAGTTCTTC. The gene calls are TRBV7-8 and TRBJ2-1; D remains ambiguous. The CDR3 runs to 14 residues. In germline, CDR1 is SGHVS, CDR2 FQNEAQ. With 2 bases removed from V and 7 bases from J, the gap between germline ends came to 12 bases.

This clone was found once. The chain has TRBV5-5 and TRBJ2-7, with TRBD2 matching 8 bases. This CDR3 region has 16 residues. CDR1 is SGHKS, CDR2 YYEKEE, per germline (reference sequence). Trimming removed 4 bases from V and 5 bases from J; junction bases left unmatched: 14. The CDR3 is CASSPGGPLFADEQYF. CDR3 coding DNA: TGTGCCAGCAGCCCGGGGGGGCCTCTCTTCGCCGACGAGCAGTACTTC.

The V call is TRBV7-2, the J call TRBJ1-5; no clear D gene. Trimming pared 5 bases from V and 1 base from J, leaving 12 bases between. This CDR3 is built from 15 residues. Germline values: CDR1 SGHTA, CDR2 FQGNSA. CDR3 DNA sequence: TGTGCCAGCAGCCCGCAAGTGACAAGCAATCAGCCCCAGCATTTT. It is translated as CASSPQVTSNQPQHF.

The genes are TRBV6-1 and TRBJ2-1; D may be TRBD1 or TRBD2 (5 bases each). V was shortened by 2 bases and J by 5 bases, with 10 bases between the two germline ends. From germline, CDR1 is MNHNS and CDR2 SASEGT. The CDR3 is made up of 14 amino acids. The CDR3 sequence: CASSEWGYNNEQFF. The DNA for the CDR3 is TGTGCCAGCAGTGAATGGGGGTATAACAATGAGCAGTTCTTC.